This passage covers 27 T cell receptor beta chains from one sample sequenced in a study of blood T cell repertoires in COVID-19. Repertoires were generated with immunoSEQ multiplex PCR, while TCRdb's copy carries only in-frame clones and drops some. The data show about 87,000 clones, approximately 82% seen once. Sequencing was carried out using peripheral blood. These receptors came from a woman in her seventies with acute or convalescent COVID-19.

This chain joins TRBV7-9 and TRBJ2-1; D perhaps matches TRBD1 (6 bases). The CDR3 loop spans 13 amino acids. The V and J ends lost 5 bases and 4 bases respectively, with 9 bases between them. The germline V gene encodes CDR1 SEHNR and CDR2 FQNEAQ (reference sequence). The CDR3 sequence is CASSRTVYNEQFF. CDR3 nucleotides: TGTGCCAGCAGCCGGACAGTTTACAATGAGCAGTTCTTC.

This chain's CDR3 is CASSESGGAYEQYF. Written as DNA, the CDR3 is TGTGCCAGCAGTGAAAGCGGGGGGGCCTACGAGCAGTACTTC. The chain couples TRBV25-1 to TRBJ2-7; 10 nucleotides line up with TRBD2. Germline V gene data show CDR1 as MGHDK and CDR2 as SYGVNS. CDR3 length: 14 amino acids. With 2 bases clipped from V and 2 bases from J, the junction kept 0 bases outside the gene matches.

This clone has at least ten counts. J is TRBJ2-7 and V is TRBV28; the D gene is possibly TRBD2 (6 bases). V lost 6 bases and J 5 bases, leaving 8 bases between the germline ends. Germline CDR1 MDHEN, CDR2 SYDVKM. The CDR3 is 11 amino acids. This CDR3 reads CASRRGNEQYF. The CDR3 DNA reads TGTGCCAGCAGACGGGGGAACGAGCAGTACTTC. Full variable domain (missing parts from reference TRBV28 and TRBJ2-7): DVKVTQSSRYLVKRTGEKVFLECVQDMDHENMFWYRQDPGLGLRLIYFSYDVKMKEKGDIPEGYSVSREKKERFSLILESASTNQTSMYLCASRRGNEQYFGPGTRLTVT.

A few counts support this clone. Distinct nucleotide sequences in the sample also encode this CDR3. The chain links TRBV7-9 to TRBJ2-7, with D possibly matching TRBD1 (5 bases). The CDR3 contains 12 residues. Trimming removed 3 bases at V and 3 bases at J, with 6 bases between. Per germline, CDR1 SEHNR and CDR2 FQNEAQ (reference sequence). The CDR3 nucleotides read TGTGCCAGCAGCTTTGACAGCTACGAGCAGTACTTC. This translates into CASSFDSYEQYF.

Comment on this clone: Other DNA sequences in the same sample also yield this CDR3. The chain couples TRBV9 to TRBJ2-3, with TRBD2 identical over 11 bases. Germline V gene lookup returns CDR1 SGDLS and CDR2 YYNGEE. The V segment lost 2 bases and the J segment 4 bases; nucleotides outside the gene matches: 3. The CDR3 totals 15 residues. The CDR3 reads CASSVLAGGPDTQYF. In DNA, the CDR3 is TGTGCCAGCAGCGTCCTAGCGGGGGGCCCAGATACGCAGTATTTT.

This clone came up once. The gene calls are TRBV18 and TRBJ2-1, with TRBD1 as a possible D gene (5 bases). The V end lost 3 bases, the J end lost 2 bases, and 14 bases lay between the germline ends. Germline CDR1 is KGHSH and CDR2 is LQKENI. This CDR3 has 16 amino acids. The CDR3 loop is CASSPPWKGPYNEQFF. In DNA form, the CDR3 reads TGTGCCAGCTCACCCCCATGGAAGGGGCCCTACAATGAGCAGTTCTTC.

The rearrangement joins TRBV28 to TRBJ1-2; perhaps TRBD1 as D (5 bases). The CDR3 sequence is 14 residues long. Trimming removed 5 bases at V and 6 bases at J, with 16 bases between. Germline assignment: CDR1 MDHEN and CDR2 SYDVKM. CDR3 sequence: CASSTGFSVNGYTF. The CDR3 DNA reads TGTGCCAGCAGTACAGGATTTTCAGTTAATGGCTACACCTTC.

Only one count was recorded for this clone. This CDR3 is also generated by other DNA sequences in the sample. The chain has TRBV5-1 and TRBJ2-3, with 9 positions matching TRBD2. The CDR3 extends over 15 amino acids. CDR1 is SGHRS, CDR2 YFSETQ, per germline. J gave up 2 bases and V 2 bases, and 3 bases lay outside the gene matches. The CDR3 sequence is CASSLAGGSTDTQYF. DNA of the CDR3: TGCGCCAGCAGCTTAGCGGGGGGCTCCACAGATACGCAGTATTTT.

The chain uses TRBV28 and TRBJ2-1, with 9 bases fitting TRBD2. Trimming took 5 bases from V and 13 from J; bases not matched to a gene: 6. Germline CDR1 is MDHEN and CDR2 is SYDVKM. The CDR3 extends over 12 amino acids. The CDR3 loop reads CASSPPGLAQFF. The CDR3 DNA reads as TGTGCCAGCAGTCCGCCGGGACTAGCTCAGTTCTTC.

The chain combines TRBV7-2 with TRBJ1-5; TRBD1 is a possible D gene (6 bases). This CDR3 contains 15 residues. V was clipped by 3 bases and J by 6 bases, with 15 bases between them. Germline-derived CDR1 and CDR2 are SGHTA and FQGNSA. As DNA, the CDR3 is TGTGCCAGCAGCTTCGGCAGGGGAAGCGGTCAGCCCCAGCATTTT. This sequence encodes CASSFGRGSGQPQHF.

This clone has a handful of counts. This CDR3 reads CASSHGLGQFF. In DNA, the CDR3 is TGTGCCAGCAGCCACGGCCTAGGGCAGTTCTTC. The chain links TRBV3-1 (or the pseudogene TRBV3-2) to TRBJ2-1; D gene uncertain. Germline CDR1 reads LGHDT; CDR2 reads YNNKEL (reference sequence). The CDR3 extends over 11 amino acids. Trimming shortened V by 3 bases and J by 12 bases, and 9 bases separated the two germline ends.

The J gene is TRBJ2-1, the V gene TRBV5-1, with 8 bases that match TRBD1. V lost 6 bases to trimming and J lost 6 bases; unmatched junction nucleotides: 8. Germline CDR1 is SGHRS and CDR2 is YFSETQ. The CDR3 extends over 14 amino acids. The CDR3 region is CASNQGAQGNEQFF. In DNA form, the CDR3 reads TGCGCCAGCAATCAGGGGGCTCAAGGCAATGAGCAGTTCTTC.

This chain links TRBV30 with TRBJ1-4, with TRBD1 as a possible D gene (6 bases). The CDR3 has 15 residues. CDR1 and CDR2 (germline): GTSNPN, SVGIG (reference sequence). V dropped 7 bases and J dropped 0 bases, with 15 bases sitting between them. CDR3 sequence: CAYSGGSATNEKLFF. In nucleotides, the CDR3 is TGTGCCTACTCGGGGGGCTCTGCAACTAATGAAAAACTGTTTTTT. The full variable domain, rest sourced from reference TRBV30 and TRBJ1-4, is SQTIHQWPATLVQPVGSPLSLECTVEGTSNPNLYWYRQAAGRGLQLLFYSVGIGQISSEVPQNLSASRPQDRQFILSSKKLLLSDSGFYLCAYSGGSATNEKLFFGSGTQLSVL.

The chain couples TRBV6-6 to TRBJ2-1, with 7 bases matching TRBD1. The ends lost 8 bases at V and 3 bases at J; junction bases unmatched: 10. Germline CDR1 reads MNHNY; CDR2 reads SVGAGI (reference sequence). The CDR3 extends over 15 amino acids. The DNA for the CDR3 is TGTGCCAGCTTGACCGGGACAGAGAACTACAATGAGCAGTTCTTC. It translates to CASLTGTENYNEQFF.

V and J are TRBV2 and TRBJ2-1; D not resolved. The CDR3 extends over 11 amino acids. V was shortened by 8 bases and J by 3 bases, with 5 bases between the two germline ends. In germline, CDR1 is SNHLY, CDR2 FYNNEI. The CDR3 reads CASLIYNEQFF. Here the CDR3 DNA reads TGTGCCAGCCTAATCTACAATGAGCAGTTCTTC.

The chain carries TRBV3-1 (or the pseudogene TRBV3-2) and TRBJ1-1; D remains ambiguous. V lost 0 bases, J lost 1 base, and 6 bases lay in between. The CDR3 is 14 amino acids. CDR1 and CDR2 (germline): LGHDT, YNNKEL (reference sequence). The chain's CDR3 is CASSQEFRNTEAFF. The CDR3 DNA reads as TGTGCCAGCAGCCAAGAGTTCCGGAACACTGAAGCTTTCTTT.

The chain uses TRBV28 and TRBJ2-1; 7 nucleotides align to TRBD2. The CDR3 is 15 residues long. Trimming removed 2 bases from V and 10 bases from J; junction bases left unmatched: 11. CDR1 is MDHEN, CDR2 SYDVKM, per germline. CDR3 bases: TGTGCCAGCAGTTTAGCGGGGGTGATGGGTCGGGAGCAGTTCTTC. Its protein is CASSLAGVMGREQFF.

This chain joins TRBV18 and TRBJ1-2; tentatively, D is TRBD1 (5 bases). CDR1 KGHSH and CDR2 LQKENI come from the germline V gene. The CDR3 is made up of 15 amino acids. Deletions cut 0 bases from V and 0 bases from J, with 8 bases between. Here the CDR3 DNA reads TGTGCCAGCTCACCACCGGACAAACCTAACTATGGCTACACCTTC. As protein: CASSPPDKPNYGYTF.

The chain carries TRBV7-3 and TRBJ1-6; no clear D gene. Germline V gene data show CDR1 as SGHTA and CDR2 as FQGTGA. This CDR3 spans 13 amino acids. V lost 7 bases and J lost 10, with 14 bases in between. CDR3 sequence: CASTSGGGSPLHF. The CDR3, as DNA: TGTGCCAGCACCTCTGGCGGAGGCTCACCCCTCCACTTT.

The rearrangement uses TRBV9 and TRBJ1-1; TRBD1 is a possible D gene (5 bases). V dropped 6 bases and J dropped 5 bases, with 20 bases sitting between them. The CDR3 spans 15 residues. Germline V lookup: CDR1 SGDLS, CDR2 YYNGEE. The CDR3 DNA reads TGTGCCAGCACCCTGGATGGGGCGGCTGTAACTGAAGCTTTCTTT. It codes for CASTLDGAAVTEAFF. The full variable domain, rest sourced from reference TRBV9 and TRBJ1-1, is DSGVTQTPKHLITATGQRVTLRCSPRSGDLSVYWYQQSLDQGLQFLIQYYNGEERAKGNILERFSAQQFPDLHSELNLSSLELGDSALYFCASTLDGAAVTEAFFGQGTRLTVV.

The chain joins TRBV19 to TRBJ2-6; TRBD1 matches at 7 bases. CDR3 size: 17 residues. Germline V gene sequence: CDR1 LNHDA, CDR2 SQIVND (reference sequence). The junction had 9 bases not matched to a gene; V was cut back by 5 bases and J by 2 bases. The CDR3: CASSLLQGTTGANVLTF. The CDR3 coding sequence is TGTGCCAGTAGTCTTTTACAGGGGACGACTGGGGCCAACGTCCTGACTTTC.

Details on this clone: Other DNA variants within this sample encode the same CDR3. The V gene is TRBV24-1, the J gene TRBJ1-4; 10 bases line up with TRBD1. This CDR3 is 15 amino acids long. V shed 4 bases, J shed 7 bases, and the junction held 5 bases outside the gene matches. CDR1 and CDR2 from the germline V gene are KGHDR and SFDVKD. This chain's CDR3 is CATSDPGTGVEKLFF. CDR3 in DNA: TGTGCCACCAGTGACCCGGGGACAGGGGTTGAAAAACTGTTTTTT.

The chain employs TRBV2 and TRBJ1-6, with TRBD1 matching 7 bases. Germline V gives CDR1 SNHLY, CDR2 FYNNEI. The CDR3 has 15 residues. V was pared by 5 bases and J by 5 bases, with 6 bases of the junction left unmatched. CDR3 protein: CASSPTGADNSPLHF. The CDR3 coding sequence is TGTGCCAGCAGTCCCACAGGGGCAGATAATTCACCCCTCCACTTT.

The chain's CDR3 is CASSETRDTLNEQFF. CDR3 bases: TGTGCCAGCAGTGAAACCCGGGACACCCTAAATGAGCAGTTCTTC. The rearrangement joins TRBV2 to TRBJ2-1, with D perhaps matching TRBD1 (6 bases). Trimming removed 2 bases from V and 7 bases from J, with 15 bases in between. Germline V gene sequence: CDR1 SNHLY, CDR2 FYNNEI. CDR3 size: 15 residues. Based on the CDR3 plus reference TRBV2 and TRBJ2-1, the full variable domain is EPEVTQTPSHQVTQMGQEVILRCVPISNHLYFYWYRQILGQKVEFLVSFYNNEISEKSEIFDDQFSVERPDGSNFTLKIRSTKLEDSAMYFCASSETRDTLNEQFFGPGTRLTVL.

The genes are TRBV5-1 and TRBJ2-2, with 9 bases aligning to TRBD2. J lost 5 bases, V lost 0 bases, and 5 bases had no gene match. In germline, CDR1 is SGHRS, CDR2 YFSETQ. The CDR3 covers 16 residues. The CDR3 here is CASSLDSGGETGELFF. DNA of the CDR3: TGCGCCAGCAGCTTGGATAGCGGGGGAGAAACCGGGGAGCTGTTTTTT.

The J gene is TRBJ1-6, the V gene TRBV28, with 7 bases that match TRBD1. V lost 6 bases and J lost 8; bases outside the gene matches: 10. CDR3 size: 15 residues. Germline V lookup: CDR1 MDHEN, CDR2 SYDVKM. CDR3 in DNA: TGTGCCAGCAGCTTAAGGGGGCGGTGGGATTCACCCCTCCACTTT. Protein sequence: CASSLRGRWDSPLHF.

This chain links TRBV11-3 with TRBJ1-1, with 8 bases that match TRBD1. The CDR3 covers 16 residues. V dropped 5 bases and J dropped 4; count of bases not matched to a gene: 12. Per the germline V gene, CDR1 is SGHNT and CDR2 is YENEEA. The CDR3 nucleotides are TGTGCCAGCAGCGCTTCCCCCACAGGGGGATCCACTGAAGCTTTCTTT. Amino acids: CASSASPTGGSTEAFF.